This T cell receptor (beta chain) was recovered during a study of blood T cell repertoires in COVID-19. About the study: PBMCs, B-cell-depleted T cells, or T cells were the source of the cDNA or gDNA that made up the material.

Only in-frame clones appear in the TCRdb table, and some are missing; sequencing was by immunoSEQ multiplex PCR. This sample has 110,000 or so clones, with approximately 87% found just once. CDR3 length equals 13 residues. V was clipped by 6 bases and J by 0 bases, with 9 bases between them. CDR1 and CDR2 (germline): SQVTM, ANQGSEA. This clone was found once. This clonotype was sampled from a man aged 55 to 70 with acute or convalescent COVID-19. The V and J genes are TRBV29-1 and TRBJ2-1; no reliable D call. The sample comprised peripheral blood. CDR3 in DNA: TGCAGCGTCCTTAGTTTCTCCTACAATGAGCAGTTCTTC. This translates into CSVLSFSYNEQFF.